The 32 T cell receptor beta chains below come from one sample, sequenced in a study of blood T cell repertoires in COVID-19. Here immunoSEQ multiplex PCR was the method, and the copy in TCRdb shows in-frame clones only, minus some. Of about 350,000 clones listed, more than 70% are singletons. The sample consisted of peripheral blood. The receptor source for this set is a woman aged 60 to 75 with COVID-19, enrolled during active disease.

V is TRBV19 and J is TRBJ2-3, with 7 positions matching TRBD2. Germline CDR1 and CDR2: LNHDA and SQIVND (reference sequence). V was clipped by 1 base and J by 5 bases; unmatched bases: 3. There are 14 residues in the CDR3. CDR3 bases: TGTGCCAGTAGTATAGGACTAGCCAAAGATACGCAGTATTTT. Protein sequence: CASSIGLAKDTQYF.

The chain combines TRBV7-2 with TRBJ1-1; D remains unclear. V gave up 8 bases and J gave up 7 bases, with 17 bases separating them. This CDR3 is 13 amino acids long. The germline gives CDR1 SGHTA, CDR2 FQGNSA. The CDR3, as DNA: TGTGCCAGCGACAAAAGCGGGCGGGGTGAAGCTTTCTTT. This gives the protein CASDKSGRGEAFF.

This chain uses TRBV2 with TRBJ1-4; D is possibly TRBD1 (6 bases). CDR1 SNHLY and CDR2 FYNNEI come from the germline V gene. The CDR3 runs to 16 residues. The V end was cut by 7 bases, the J end by 0 bases, with 15 bases between. CDR3 in DNA: TGTGCCAGCATGTCGGGACAATTTGCAACTAATGAAAAACTGTTTTTT. It specifies CASMSGQFATNEKLFF.

The chain links TRBV5-6 to TRBJ1-1, with D perhaps matching TRBD1 (5 bases). The V gene lost 4 bases and the J gene lost 0 bases, with 13 bases spanning the gap. The CDR3 extends over 15 amino acids. Germline V CDR1 and CDR2: SGHDT, YYEEEE. The CDR3 DNA reads TGTGCCAGCAGCCCCCTCCCAGGGTTGAACACTGAAGCTTTCTTT. Its translation: CASSPLPGLNTEAFF.

This chain joins TRBV2 and TRBJ2-7; tentative D call: TRBD2 (6 bases). In germline, CDR1 is SNHLY, CDR2 FYNNEI. V lost 6 bases to trimming and J lost 3 bases, with 12 bases between them. This CDR3 has 13 residues. The CDR3 sequence: CASSRERNYEQYF. CDR3 nucleotide sequence: TGTGCCAGCAGCCGGGAGAGAAACTACGAGCAGTACTTC.

Remarks on this clone: Other DNA sequences in the sample encode the same CDR3. The CDR3 region has the DNA TGCAGCGTACGACAGGGGTCAAACACTGAAGCTTTCTTT. Amino acid sequence: CSVRQGSNTEAFF. This sequence joins TRBV29-1 and TRBJ1-1; 8 nucleotides align to TRBD1. CDR1 and CDR2 from the germline V gene are SQVTM and ANQGSEA. V was pared by 6 bases and J by 2 bases, with 5 bases of the junction left unmatched. This CDR3 is built from 13 residues.

This sequence joins TRBV18 and TRBJ1-3; 7 positions agree with TRBD1. The CDR3 contains 16 residues. Germline values: CDR1 KGHSH, CDR2 LQKENI. After removal of 6 bases from V and 1 base from J, the junction contained 9 bases not matched to a gene. CDR3 residues: CASSDPGQISGNTIYF. The CDR3 DNA is TGTGCCAGCTCCGACCCGGGACAGATTTCTGGAAACACCATATATTTT.

The chain employs TRBV19 and TRBJ1-2; 8 nucleotides agree with TRBD1. Trimming removed 6 bases from V and 6 bases from J; junction bases left unmatched: 0. Germline V gene lookup returns CDR1 LNHDA and CDR2 SQIVND (reference sequence). The CDR3 is made up of 11 amino acids. The CDR3 protein is CASRTGDGYTF. CDR3 sequence (DNA): TGTGCCAGTAGGACAGGGGATGGCTACACCTTC.

CDR3 sequence: CASSQTSGGYAKNIQYF. Here the CDR3 DNA reads TGCGCCAGCAGCCAGACTAGCGGGGGATATGCCAAAAACATTCAGTACTTC. The chain is built from TRBV4-1 and TRBJ2-4; 12 bases fit TRBD2. The ends lost 3 bases at V and 1 base at J; junction bases unmatched: 4. CDR3 length: 17 residues. Germline V gives CDR1 MGHRA, CDR2 YSYEKL.

The gene calls are TRBV6-5 and TRBJ1-1; D uncertain. The germline gives CDR1 MNHEY, CDR2 SVGAGI. This CDR3 is built from 12 residues. The V end was cut by 8 bases, the J end by 10 bases, with 17 bases between. CDR3 in DNA: TGTGCCAGCTCTGGATCAACAAGAGGAGCTTTCTTT. It yields the protein CASSGSTRGAFF.

The J gene is TRBJ1-4, the V gene TRBV2; the D gene is possibly TRBD1 (6 bases). V was shortened by 4 bases and J by 5 bases, with 11 bases between the two germline ends. The CDR3 sequence is 14 residues long. Germline V gene lookup returns CDR1 SNHLY and CDR2 FYNNEI. The DNA for the CDR3 is TGTGCCAGCAGTGTCAACAGGGAAAATGAAAAACTGTTTTTT. It is translated as CASSVNRENEKLFF.

The chain joins TRBV3-1 (or the pseudogene TRBV3-2) to TRBJ2-5, with TRBD2 matching 7 bases. CDR3 length: 13 residues. CDR1 LGHDT and CDR2 YNNKEL come from the germline V gene (reference sequence). V gave up 7 bases and J gave up 1 base; unmatched junction bases: 3. The chain's CDR3 is CASTERGQETQYF. CDR3 coding DNA: TGTGCCAGCACCGAGCGGGGCCAAGAGACCCAGTACTTC.

The chain carries TRBV7-9 and TRBJ1-2, with 9 bases lining up with TRBD1. There are 14 residues in the CDR3. CDR1 and CDR2 from the germline V gene are SEHNR and FQNEAQ (reference sequence). V lost 1 base to trimming and J lost 8 bases; unmatched junction nucleotides: 5. The CDR3 sequence: CASSLEGQGGGYTF. The CDR3 nucleotides are TGTGCCAGCAGCTTAGAGGGACAGGGAGGCGGCTACACCTTC.

CDR3 sequence: CARSLRKGVPPTDTQYF. DNA of the CDR3: TGTGCCAGAAGCTTGAGGAAGGGAGTACCGCCCACAGATACGCAGTATTTT. The chain links TRBV5-3 to TRBJ2-3; possibly TRBD2 for D (5 bases). TRBV5-3 qualifies as an ORF whose function is uncertain. The CDR3 has 17 residues. V lost 1 base and J lost 2, with 17 bases in between.

J is TRBJ1-6 and V is TRBV25-1; D possibly corresponds to TRBD1 (5 bases). V lost 6 bases, J lost 7 bases, and 10 bases lay in between. Per the germline V gene, CDR1 is MGHDK and CDR2 is SYGVNS. CDR3 length equals 13 residues. The CDR3 protein is CASRGAHNSPLHF. The CDR3 nucleotides are TGTGCCAGCAGAGGGGCCCACAATTCACCCCTCCACTTT.

The chain combines TRBV5-1 with TRBJ1-3, with 7 bases that match TRBD1. The CDR3 has 15 residues. Trimming removed 4 bases from V and 4 bases from J; junction bases left unmatched: 8. From germline, CDR1 is SGHRS and CDR2 YFSETQ. CDR3 protein: CASSAKGAEGNTIYF. The CDR3 DNA reads TGCGCCAGCAGCGCCAAGGGGGCGGAGGGAAACACCATATATTTT.

The J gene is TRBJ2-7, the V gene TRBV19; 14 bases match TRBD2. The CDR3 has 16 amino acids. CDR1 and CDR2 (germline): LNHDA, SQIVND (reference sequence). V was pared by 5 bases and J by 7 bases, with 10 bases of the junction left unmatched. This CDR3 is CASSSSGTSGGREQYF. The CDR3 region has the DNA TGTGCCAGTAGTTCCTCCGGGACTAGCGGGGGACGGGAGCAGTACTTC.

The chain employs TRBV2 and TRBJ1-6; D uncertain. This CDR3 region has 14 residues. Trimming pared 2 bases from V and 10 bases from J, leaving 12 bases between. Germline V gives CDR1 SNHLY, CDR2 FYNNEI. The CDR3 region is CASSESGEGSPLHF. The CDR3 DNA reads TGTGCCAGCAGTGAATCCGGGGAGGGATCACCCCTCCACTTT.

This rearrangement joins TRBV12-3 or TRBV12-4 to TRBJ2-3; maybe TRBD1 (6 bases). V lost 2 bases and J 10 bases, leaving 10 bases between the germline ends. The CDR3 has 12 residues. In DNA form, the CDR3 reads TGTGCCAGCAGTTTATCAGGGGATCCGCAGTATTTT. Amino acid sequence: CASSLSGDPQYF.

This clone was recorded a few times. The rearrangement links TRBV6-5 to TRBJ1-6; 9 bases agree with TRBD1. Germline values: CDR1 MNHEY, CDR2 SVGAGI. V dropped 6 bases and J dropped 5; count of bases not matched to a gene: 2. This CDR3 region has 14 residues. CDR3 sequence reads: CASRRTGDNSPLHF. Written as DNA, the CDR3 is TGTGCCAGCAGACGGACAGGGGATAATTCACCCCTCCACTTT.

This sequence joins TRBV3-1 (or the pseudogene TRBV3-2) and TRBJ2-2; D is uncertain. The V gene lost 1 base and the J gene lost 5 bases, with 14 bases spanning the gap. The germline V gene encodes CDR1 LGHDT and CDR2 YNNKEL (reference sequence). The CDR3 is 16 amino acids. In nucleotides, the CDR3 is TGTGCCAGCAGCCAAGGTTTCAGCGCTTTAACCGGGGAGCTGTTTTTT. Protein: CASSQGFSALTGELFF.

The chain uses TRBV19 and TRBJ1-4; a weak D match, TRBD1 (5 bases). Trimming took 5 bases from V and 3 from J, leaving 16 bases between them. CDR3 size: 16 residues. CDR1 and CDR2 from the germline V gene are LNHDA and SQIVND (reference sequence). The CDR3 loop is CASSAGRQRPNEKLFF. The CDR3 bases are TGTGCCAGTAGTGCCGGCAGACAGCGCCCTAATGAAAAACTGTTTTTT.

The chain joins TRBV5-1 to TRBJ2-7; 8 nucleotides line up with TRBD1. CDR1 and CDR2 (germline): SGHRS, YFSETQ. J lost 5 bases, V lost 0 bases, and 7 bases had no gene match. This CDR3 comprises 15 residues. The CDR3 region has the DNA TGCGCCAGCAGCTTGGCTACAGGGGGGCGCCACGAGCAGTACTTC. It specifies CASSLATGGRHEQYF.

The chain links TRBV7-9 to TRBJ1-5; 8 positions agree with TRBD1. CDR3 length: 15 amino acids. With 3 bases clipped from V and 6 bases from J, the junction kept 7 bases outside the gene matches. Per the germline V gene, CDR1 is SEHNR and CDR2 is FQNEAQ (reference sequence). The CDR3 DNA reads TGTGCCAGCAGCTTCGGACAGGGAGAAGGTCAGCCCCAGCATTTT. It codes for CASSFGQGEGQPQHF. Supplemented by reference TRBV7-9 and TRBJ1-5, the full variable domain reads DTGVSQNPRHKITKRGQNVTFRCDPISEHNRLYWYRQTLGQGPEFLTYFQNEAQLEKSRLLSDRFSAERPKGSFSTLEIQRTEQGDSAMYLCASSFGQGEGQPQHFGDGTRLSIL.

This chain connects TRBV6-5 to TRBJ2-1, with D maybe TRBD2 (6 bases). With 10 bases removed from V and 2 bases from J, the gap between germline ends came to 12 bases. Germline V gives CDR1 MNHEY, CDR2 SVGAGI. The CDR3 runs 13 residues. CDR3 in amino acids: CATWLAAYNEQFF. The CDR3 coding sequence is TGTGCCACCTGGTTAGCGGCCTACAATGAGCAGTTCTTC.

This rearrangement joins TRBV28 to TRBJ2-3; a possible D gene is TRBD1 (5 bases). Looked up from germline, CDR1 is MDHEN and CDR2 is SYDVKM. The length of the CDR3 is 15 residues. V gave up 5 bases and J gave up 0 bases, with 12 bases separating them. The CDR3 nucleotides are TGTGCCAGCAGTCCCCCGACAGCTAGCACAGATACGCAGTATTTT. Its translation: CASSPPTASTDTQYF.

This clone was counted a single time. Here the CDR3 DNA reads TGCGCCAGCAGCTTGCCTTGGGACACTATGAACACTGAAGCTTTCTTT. Translating it yields CASSLPWDTMNTEAFF. The V call is TRBV5-1, the J call TRBJ1-1; maybe TRBD1 (6 bases). Deletions cut 1 base from V and 0 bases from J, with 13 bases between. Germline values: CDR1 SGHRS, CDR2 YFSETQ. This CDR3 has 16 amino acids.

The rearrangement links TRBV5-1 to TRBJ2-7, with a tentative D call TRBD2 (6 bases). CDR1 SGHRS and CDR2 YFSETQ come from the germline V gene. The CDR3 contains 17 residues. The V and J ends lost 4 bases and 0 bases respectively, with 20 bases between them. The CDR3 DNA follows: TGCGCCAGCAGCCGCGCGCAGCGACGGGGGAGCTCCTACGAGCAGTACTTC. It is translated as CASSRAQRRGSSYEQYF.

The chain is built from TRBV3-1 (or the pseudogene TRBV3-2) and TRBJ1-3; perhaps TRBD1 as D (6 bases). This CDR3 has 13 amino acids. Germline assignment: CDR1 LGHDT and CDR2 YNNKEL (reference sequence). Trimming shortened V by 1 base and J by 8 bases, and 9 bases separated the two germline ends. The DNA for the CDR3 is TGTGCCAGCAGCCAAGCTGGGGGCCACACCATATATTTT. It specifies CASSQAGGHTIYF.

V and J are TRBV15 and TRBJ2-2, with a tentative D call TRBD1 (6 bases). The CDR3 covers 15 residues. Per the germline V gene, CDR1 is LNHNV and CDR2 is YYDKDF (reference sequence). The germline V and J ends were trimmed by 4 bases and 2 bases, with 11 bases remaining between them. CDR3 nucleotide sequence: TGTGCCACCAGCAACCGGGACACTAACACCGGGGAGCTGTTTTTT. As protein: CATSNRDTNTGELFF.

The rearrangement uses TRBV9 and TRBJ1-4, with D maybe TRBD1 (5 bases). The CDR3 is 15 amino acids. Germline V gives CDR1 SGDLS, CDR2 YYNGEE. Trimming pared 3 bases from V and 0 bases from J, leaving 9 bases between. CDR3 in DNA: TGTGCCAGCAGCGCCCAGGGTGCAACTAATGAAAAACTGTTTTTT. Protein sequence: CASSAQGATNEKLFF.

In DNA form, the CDR3 reads TGTGCCAGCAGTGCCTCGACAGGGTCGGGGGGCTACACCTTC. This sequence encodes CASSASTGSGGYTF. The rearrangement links TRBV2 to TRBJ1-2, with 7 bases aligning to TRBD1. CDR1 and CDR2 (germline): SNHLY, FYNNEI. V gave up 4 bases and J gave up 8 bases; unmatched junction bases: 10. The CDR3 runs 14 residues.